This TCR beta chain comes out of a study of blood T cell repertoires in COVID-19. Study-wide context: Acute and convalescent COVID-19 samples came from the United States, Italy and Spain. PBMCs, B-cell-depleted T cells, or T cells provided the cDNA or gDNA that made up the material.

V lost 7 bases, J lost 1 base, and 4 bases stayed unmatched. The CDR3 runs to 14 residues. From germline, CDR1 is MNHNY and CDR2 SVGAGI (reference sequence). Per the authors' pipeline: Estimated nucleated cell counts came from reference gene primer amplification. Assay used: immunoSEQ multiplex PCR; TCRdb lists only in-frame clones, some missing. The DNA gave D and trimming, while V, J and clone size come from that table. Of over 200,000 clones listed, approximately 87% are singletons. This TCR derives from a woman in her sixties or seventies with active or convalescent COVID-19. This chain connects TRBV6-6 to TRBJ1-1; TRBD1 aligns across 9 bases. The sequenced sample consisted of peripheral blood. The CDR3 DNA sequence: TGTGCCAGCACCCCGGACAGGGGGAACACTGAAGCTTTCTTT. It specifies CASTPDRGNTEAFF.